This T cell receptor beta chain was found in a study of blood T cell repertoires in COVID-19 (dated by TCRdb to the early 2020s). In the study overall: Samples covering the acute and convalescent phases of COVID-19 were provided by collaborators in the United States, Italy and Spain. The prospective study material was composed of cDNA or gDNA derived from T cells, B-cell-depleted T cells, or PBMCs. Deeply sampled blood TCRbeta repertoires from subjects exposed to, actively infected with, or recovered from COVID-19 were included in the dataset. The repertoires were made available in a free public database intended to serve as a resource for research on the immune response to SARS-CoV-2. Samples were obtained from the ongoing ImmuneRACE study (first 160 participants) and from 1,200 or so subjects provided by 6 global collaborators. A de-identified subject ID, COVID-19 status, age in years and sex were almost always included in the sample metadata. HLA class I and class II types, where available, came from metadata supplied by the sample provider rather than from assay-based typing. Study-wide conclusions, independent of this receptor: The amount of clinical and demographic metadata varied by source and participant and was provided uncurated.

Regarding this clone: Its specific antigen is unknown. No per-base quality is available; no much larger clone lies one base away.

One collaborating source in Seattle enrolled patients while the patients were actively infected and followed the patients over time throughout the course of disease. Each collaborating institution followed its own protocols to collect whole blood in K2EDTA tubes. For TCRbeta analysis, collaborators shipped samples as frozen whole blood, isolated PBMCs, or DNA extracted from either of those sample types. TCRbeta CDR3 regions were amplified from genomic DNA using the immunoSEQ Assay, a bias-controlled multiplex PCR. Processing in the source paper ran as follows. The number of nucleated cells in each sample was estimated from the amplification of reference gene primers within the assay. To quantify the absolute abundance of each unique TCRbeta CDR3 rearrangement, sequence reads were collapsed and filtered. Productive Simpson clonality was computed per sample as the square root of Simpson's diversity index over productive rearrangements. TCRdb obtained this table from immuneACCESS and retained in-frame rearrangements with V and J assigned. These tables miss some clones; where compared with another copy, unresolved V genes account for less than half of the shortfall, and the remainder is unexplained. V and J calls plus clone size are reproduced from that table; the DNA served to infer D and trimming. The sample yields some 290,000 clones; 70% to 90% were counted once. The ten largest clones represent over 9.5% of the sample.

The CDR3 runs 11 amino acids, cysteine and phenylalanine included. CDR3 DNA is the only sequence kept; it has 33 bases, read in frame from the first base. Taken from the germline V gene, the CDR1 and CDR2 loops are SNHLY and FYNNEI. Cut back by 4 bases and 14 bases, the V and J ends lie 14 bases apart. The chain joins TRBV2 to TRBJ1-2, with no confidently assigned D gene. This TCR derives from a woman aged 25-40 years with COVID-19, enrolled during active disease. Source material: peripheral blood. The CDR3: CASSGGSALTF. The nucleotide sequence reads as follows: TGTGCCAGCAGTGGAGGGAGTGCGCTAACCTTC.